The 5 T cell receptor beta chains listed next were all sequenced from one sample in a study of CD8 T cells in Susac syndrome. Reverse transcription of about 0.45 to 1 ug RNA used random hexamers. One entry per CDR3 protein results from TCRdb running MiXCR on the immunoSEQ multiplex PCR reads. The table records about 190,000 distinct CDR3 sequences, around 95% of them present only once. Sequenced material: CD4+ T cells from PBMCs. The receptor source for this set is a human donor with Susac syndrome.

This clonotype appeared a single time. The chain recombines TRBV4-2 with TRBJ1-5; D gene uncertain. Germline loops: CDR1 LGHNA, CDR2 YNFKEQ. The CDR3 has 19 amino acids. Trimming pared 0 bases from V and 2 bases from J, leaving 20 bases between. The CDR3 DNA reads as TGTGCCAGCAGCCAAGACTGGGAGCCTGGACGGAATCGCAATCAGCCCCAGCATTTT. Translating gives CASSQDWEPGRNRNQPQHF.

The chain is built from TRBV30 and TRBJ2-2; D may be TRBD2 (6 bases). This CDR3 comprises 14 residues. Germline V gives CDR1 GTSNPN, CDR2 SVGIG (reference sequence). Trimming removed 3 bases at V and 4 bases at J, with 12 bases between. CDR3 region: CAWSRRGVTGELFF. Here the CDR3 DNA reads TGTGCCTGGAGCCGGAGGGGCGTCACCGGGGAGCTGTTTTTT.

V usage is TRBV5-1 and J usage is TRBJ2-6; no firm D call. There are 15 residues in the CDR3. The V end was cut by 7 bases, the J end by 0 bases, with 11 bases between. Germline loops: CDR1 SGHRS, CDR2 YFSETQ. DNA for the CDR3: TGCGCCAGCGCACCCAGTAACTCTGGGGCCAACGTCCTGACTTTC. Amino acids: CASAPSNSGANVLTF.

The rearrangement links TRBV15 to TRBJ1-4; D remains ambiguous. The CDR3 spans 15 residues. The germline CDR1 and CDR2 sequences are LNHNV and YYDKDF (reference sequence). The V and J ends lost 5 bases and 5 bases respectively, with 15 bases between them. CDR3 DNA sequence: TGTGCCACCAGCTATGACATCCTTAAGAATGAAAAACTGTTTTTT. Amino acids: CATSYDILKNEKLFF.

DNA of the CDR3: TGTGCCAGCAGCCCCTCTGGGATTCTCTATGGCTACACCTTC. As protein: CASSPSGILYGYTF. This chain uses TRBV14 with TRBJ1-2; D ambiguous. V lost 4 bases and J lost 4, with 13 bases in between. Germline CDR1 SGHDN, CDR2 FVKESK. The CDR3 loop spans 14 amino acids.